This TCR beta chain was recorded in a study of OX40 agonist ivuxolimab in advanced cancers. Data came from immunoSEQ multiplex PCR; TCRdb stores just in-frame clones and leaves some out. The table shows about 67,000 clones, with roughly 90% occurring only once. The CDR3 is 15 residues long. Trimming removed 5 bases from V and 9 bases from J; junction bases left unmatched: 12. Germline lookup yields CDR1 MNHEY and CDR2 SVGAGI. Sample: CD4+ or CD8+ T cells sorted from blood, taken in a trial of the OX40 agonist ivuxolimab. The TCR was taken from an adult with an advanced solid tumor such as melanoma, head and neck, liver or kidney cancer. The V and J genes are TRBV6-5 and TRBJ2-5; 10 bases agree with TRBD2. This CDR3 reads CASSRLAGEGVAQYF. The CDR3 nucleotides read TGTGCCAGCAGTCGGCTAGCGGGGGAGGGGGTGGCCCAGTACTTC.